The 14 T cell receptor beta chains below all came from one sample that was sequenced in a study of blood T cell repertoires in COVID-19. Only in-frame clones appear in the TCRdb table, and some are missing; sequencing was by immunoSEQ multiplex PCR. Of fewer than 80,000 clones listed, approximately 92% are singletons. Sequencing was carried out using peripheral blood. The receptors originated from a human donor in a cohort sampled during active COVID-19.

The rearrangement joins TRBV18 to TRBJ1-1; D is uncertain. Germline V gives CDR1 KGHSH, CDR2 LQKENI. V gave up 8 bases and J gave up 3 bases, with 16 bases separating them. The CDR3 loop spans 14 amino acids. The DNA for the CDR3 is TGTGCCAGCACTTTACAGATCGAAGACACTGAAGCTTTCTTT. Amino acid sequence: CASTLQIEDTEAFF.

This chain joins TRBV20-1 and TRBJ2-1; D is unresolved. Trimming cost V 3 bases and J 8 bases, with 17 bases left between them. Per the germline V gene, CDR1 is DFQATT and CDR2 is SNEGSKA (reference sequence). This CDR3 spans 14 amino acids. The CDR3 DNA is TGCAGTGCTAGTCCGGCGGCCTGGAGCGATGAGCAGTTCTTC. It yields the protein CSASPAAWSDEQFF.

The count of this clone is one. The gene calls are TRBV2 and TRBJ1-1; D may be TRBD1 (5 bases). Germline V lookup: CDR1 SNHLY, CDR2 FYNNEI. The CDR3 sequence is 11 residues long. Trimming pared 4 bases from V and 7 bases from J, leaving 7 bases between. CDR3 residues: CASSGGVEAFF. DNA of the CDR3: TGTGCCAGCAGTGGGGGGGTTGAAGCTTTCTTT.

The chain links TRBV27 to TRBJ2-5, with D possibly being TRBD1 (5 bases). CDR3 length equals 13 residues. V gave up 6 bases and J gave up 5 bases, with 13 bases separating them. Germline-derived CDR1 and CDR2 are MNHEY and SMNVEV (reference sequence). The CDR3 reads CASRYQGQETQYF. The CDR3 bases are TGTGCCAGCAGGTATCAGGGCCAGGAGACCCAGTACTTC.

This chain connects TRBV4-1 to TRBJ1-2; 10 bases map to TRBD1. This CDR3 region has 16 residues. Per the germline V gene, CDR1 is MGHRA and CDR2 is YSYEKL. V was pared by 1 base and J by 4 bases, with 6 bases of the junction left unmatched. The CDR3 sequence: CASSQGDRGLVYGYTF. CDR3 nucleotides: TGCGCCAGCAGCCAAGGAGACAGGGGGCTTGTCTATGGCTACACCTTC.

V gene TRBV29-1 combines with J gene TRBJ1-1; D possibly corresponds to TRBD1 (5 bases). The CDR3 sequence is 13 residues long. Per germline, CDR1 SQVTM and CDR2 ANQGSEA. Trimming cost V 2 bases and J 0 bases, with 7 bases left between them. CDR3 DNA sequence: TGCAGCGTTGAAATACAGGTGAACACTGAAGCTTTCTTT. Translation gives CSVEIQVNTEAFF.

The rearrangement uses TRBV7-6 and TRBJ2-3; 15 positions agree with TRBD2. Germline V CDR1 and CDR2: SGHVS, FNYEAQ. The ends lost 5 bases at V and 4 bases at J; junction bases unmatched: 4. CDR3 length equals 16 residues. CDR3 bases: TGTGCCAGCAGCCTGGGACTAGCGGGGGGTCCAGATACGCAGTATTTT. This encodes CASSLGLAGGPDTQYF.

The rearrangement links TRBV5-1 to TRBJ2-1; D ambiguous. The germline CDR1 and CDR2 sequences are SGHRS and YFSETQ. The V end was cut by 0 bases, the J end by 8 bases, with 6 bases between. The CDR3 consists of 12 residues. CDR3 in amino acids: CASSLVGDEQFF. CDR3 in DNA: TGCGCCAGCAGCTTGGTAGGAGATGAGCAGTTCTTC. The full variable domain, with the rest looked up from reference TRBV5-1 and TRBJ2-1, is KAGVTQTPRYLIKTRGQQVTLSCSPISGHRSVSWYQQTPGQGLQFLFEYFSETQRNKGNFPGRFSGRQFSNSRSEMNVSTLELGDSALYLCASSLVGDEQFFGPGTRLTVL.

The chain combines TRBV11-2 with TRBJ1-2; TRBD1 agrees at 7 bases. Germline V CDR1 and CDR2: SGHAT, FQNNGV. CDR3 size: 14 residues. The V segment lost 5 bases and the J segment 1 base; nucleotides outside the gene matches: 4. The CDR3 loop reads CASSRGQLNYGYTF. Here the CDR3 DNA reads TGTGCCAGCAGCCGGGGACAGCTTAACTATGGCTACACCTTC.

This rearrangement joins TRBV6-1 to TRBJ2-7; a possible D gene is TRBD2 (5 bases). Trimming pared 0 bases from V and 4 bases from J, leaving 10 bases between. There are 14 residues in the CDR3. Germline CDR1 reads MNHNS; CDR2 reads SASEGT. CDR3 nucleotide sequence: TGTGCCAGCAGTGAAGCGCTTCGGGGTTACGAGCAGTACTTC. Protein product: CASSEALRGYEQYF.

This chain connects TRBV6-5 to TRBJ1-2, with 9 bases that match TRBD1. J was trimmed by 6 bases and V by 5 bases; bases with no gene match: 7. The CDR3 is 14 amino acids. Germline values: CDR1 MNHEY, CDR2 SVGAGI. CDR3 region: CASSQMGQGDGYTF. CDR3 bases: TGTGCCAGCAGTCAAATGGGACAGGGCGATGGCTACACCTTC.

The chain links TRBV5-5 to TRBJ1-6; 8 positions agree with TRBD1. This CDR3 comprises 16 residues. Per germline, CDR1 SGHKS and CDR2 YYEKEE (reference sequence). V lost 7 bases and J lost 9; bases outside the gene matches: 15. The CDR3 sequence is CASSSPAGTGSSPLHF. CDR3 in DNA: TGTGCCAGCTCTAGTCCAGCCGGGACAGGTTCTTCACCCCTCCACTTT.

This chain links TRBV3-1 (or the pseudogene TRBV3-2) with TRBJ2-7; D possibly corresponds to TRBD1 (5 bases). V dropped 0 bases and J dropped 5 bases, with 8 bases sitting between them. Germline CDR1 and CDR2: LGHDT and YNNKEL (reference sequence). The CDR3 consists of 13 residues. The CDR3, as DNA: TGTGCCAGCAGCCAAGACAGGGTAAACGAGCAGTACTTC. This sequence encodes CASSQDRVNEQYF.

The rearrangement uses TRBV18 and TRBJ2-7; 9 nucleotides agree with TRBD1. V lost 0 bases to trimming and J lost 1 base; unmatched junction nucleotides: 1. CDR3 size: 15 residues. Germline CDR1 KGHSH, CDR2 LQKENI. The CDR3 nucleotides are TGTGCCAGCTCACCACCCGGGACAGGGTCCTACGAGCAGTACTTC. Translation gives CASSPPGTGSYEQYF.